The TCR beta chain under discussion was sequenced for a study of T-cell reconstitution after alpha-beta-depleted transplantation in children. Study-wide results and limits: Where alpha-beta T cells came from about two months after transplant was reportedly several hundred expanded graft clones.

This clonotype was observed many times. The target antigen is unknown. Between the trimmed V and J ends, which lost 10 bases and 4 bases, there was a span of 8 bases. The CDR3 totals 11 residues. The V gene's germline CDR1 is SGHTA and CDR2 FQGNSA. The TCRbeta library was prepared with unique molecular identifiers. MiXCR, applied by TCRdb to the PCR reads, yields one record per CDR3 protein. The sample holds 400,000 to 550,000 distinct CDR3 sequences, more than 9% seen once. The clonotype comes from a child aged 2 to 10 with inherited bone marrow failure, due to receive a stem cell transplant. The specimen comprised PBMCs, sampled before TCRalphabeta/CD19-depleted stem cell transplant. The chain recombines TRBV7-2 with TRBJ2-1; D is unresolved. CDR3 amino acids: CAKLPYNEQFF. CDR3 coding DNA: TGTGCCAAGCTACCATACAATGAGCAGTTCTTC. The variable domain in full, completed from reference TRBV7-2 and TRBJ2-1, reads GAGVSQSPSNKVTEKGKDVELRCDPISGHTALYWYRQSLGQGLEFLIYFQGNSAPDKSGLPSDRFSAERTGGSVSTLTIQRTQQEDSAVYLCAKLPYNEQFFGPGTRLTVL.